The T cell receptor beta chain described here comes from a study of cytomegalovirus exposure and HLA in healthy donors. Details on this clone: Its antigen is currently unknown.

60 Vbeta and 13 Jbeta primers were used in PCR. Clones were sequenced by immunoSEQ multiplex PCR, and TCRdb holds only the in-frame ones, with some missing. The sample shows about 140,000 clones, more than 9.5% of them seen only once. Findings of the study overall: Most TCR beta V segments were productive about 87% or about 30% of the time in an earlier analysis.

The CDR3 has 17 amino acids. V dropped 2 bases and J dropped 4; count of bases not matched to a gene: 9. Germline loops: CDR1 MDHEN, CDR2 SYDVKM. The gene calls are TRBV28 and TRBJ2-1; 9 nucleotides match TRBD2. The receptor was derived from a man aged 45-60 years in good health and CMV-seronegative. What was sequenced was PBMCs. The CDR3: CASSLGAGGTLYNEQFF. The CDR3 nucleotides are TGTGCCAGCAGTTTAGGGGCGGGAGGGACTTTGTACAATGAGCAGTTCTTC. The variable domain in full, with the rest retrieved from reference TRBV28 and TRBJ2-1, is DVKVTQSSRYLVKRTGEKVFLECVQDMDHENMFWYRQDPGLGLRLIYFSYDVKMKEKGDIPEGYSVSREKKERFSLILESASTNQTSMYLCASSLGAGGTLYNEQFFGPGTRLTVL.